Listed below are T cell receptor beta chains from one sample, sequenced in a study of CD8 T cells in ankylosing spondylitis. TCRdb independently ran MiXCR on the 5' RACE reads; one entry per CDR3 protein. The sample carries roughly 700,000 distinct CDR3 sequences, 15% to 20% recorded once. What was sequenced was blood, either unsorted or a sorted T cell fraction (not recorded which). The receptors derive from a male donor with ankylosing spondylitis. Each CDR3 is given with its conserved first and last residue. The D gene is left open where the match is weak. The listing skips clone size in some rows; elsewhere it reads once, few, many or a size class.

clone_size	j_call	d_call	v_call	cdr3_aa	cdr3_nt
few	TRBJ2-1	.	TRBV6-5	CASSYDGEHNEQFF	TGTGCCAGCAGTTACGACGGGGAACACAATGAGCAGTTCTTC
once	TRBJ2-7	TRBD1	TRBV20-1	CSAKDRASSYEQYF	TGCAGTGCTAAGGACAGGGCGAGCTCCTACGAGCAGTACTTC
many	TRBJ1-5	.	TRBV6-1	CASIWQQSFNQPQHF	TGTGCCAGCATCTGGCAACAGTCCTTTAATCAGCCCCAGCATTTT
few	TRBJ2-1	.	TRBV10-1	CASSRTGEGHNEQFF	TGCGCCAGCAGCAGAACAGGGGAGGGTCACAATGAGCAGTTCTTC
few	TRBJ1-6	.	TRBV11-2	CASSSGIREINSPLHF	TGTGCCAGCAGCTCCGGTATCCGGGAAATCAATTCACCCCTCCACTTT
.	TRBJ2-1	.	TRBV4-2	CASSRYRLGEEQFF	TGTGCCAGCAGCCGTTATAGATTGGGGGAGGAGCAGTTCTTC
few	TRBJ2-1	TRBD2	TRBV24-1	CATSDGGTSVAEQFF	TGTGCCACCAGTGATGGAGGGACTAGTGTCGCTGAGCAGTTCTTC
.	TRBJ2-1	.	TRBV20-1	CSAISQGYGGGRNEQFF	TGCAGTGCTATAAGTCAGGGGTATGGAGGGGGGAGAAATGAGCAGTTCTTC
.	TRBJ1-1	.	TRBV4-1	CASSQDMVRDVGAFF	TGCGCCAGCAGCCAAGATATGGTCCGGGACGTCGGTGCTTTCTTT
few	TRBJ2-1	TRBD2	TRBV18	CASSPLLAAGNEQFF	TGTGCCAGCTCACCCCTACTAGCGGCGGGGAATGAGCAGTTCTTC
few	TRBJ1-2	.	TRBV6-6	CASRPDYYGYTF	TGTGCCAGCAGGCCAGATTATTATGGCTACACCTTC
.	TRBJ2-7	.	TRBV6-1	CATGDNNSYEQYF	TGTGCCACGGGGGACAACAACTCCTACGAGCAGTACTTC
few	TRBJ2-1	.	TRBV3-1	CASSHSGALNYNEQFF	TGTGCCAGCAGCCATTCAGGAGCCCTAAACTACAATGAGCAGTTCTTC
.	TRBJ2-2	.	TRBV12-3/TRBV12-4	CASSFGERGTGELFF	TGTGCCAGCAGTTTCGGGGAACGGGGCACCGGGGAGCTGTTTTTT
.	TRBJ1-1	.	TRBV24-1	CATSDSRGAVTEAFF	TGTGCCACCAGTGATAGTCGGGGGGCGGTTACTGAAGCTTTCTTT
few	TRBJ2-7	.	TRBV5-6	CASSLALTGLGEQYF	TGTGCCAGCAGCTTGGCCTTGACAGGATTGGGCGAGCAGTACTTC
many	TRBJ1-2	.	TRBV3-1	CASSQVVGGYTF	TGTGCCAGCAGCCAAGTTGTCGGTGGCTACACCTTC
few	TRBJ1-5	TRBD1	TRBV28	CASSHGQGAGGPTNQPQHF	TGTGCCAGCAGTCACGGACAGGGGGCAGGGGGGCCTACCAATCAGCCCCAGCATTTT
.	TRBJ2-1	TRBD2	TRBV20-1	CSARDPLAGPGNEQFF	TGCAGTGCTAGAGATCCCCTAGCGGGACCGGGGAATGAGCAGTTCTTC
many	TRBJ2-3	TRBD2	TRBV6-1	CASSVVAGDRDTQYF	TGTGCCAGCAGTGTGGTAGCGGGAGATAGGGATACGCAGTATTTT
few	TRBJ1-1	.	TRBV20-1	CSASRHLGNTEAFF	TGCAGTGCGTCTCGACACCTAGGGAACACTGAAGCTTTCTTT
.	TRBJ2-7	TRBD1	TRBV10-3	CAISAGTGDEQYF	TGTGCCATCAGTGCCGGGACAGGGGACGAGCAGTACTTC
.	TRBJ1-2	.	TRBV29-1	CSVDRVGFYGYTF	TGCAGCGTTGACCGCGTAGGGTTCTATGGCTACACCTTC
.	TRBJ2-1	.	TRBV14	CASSQGFRSSRASMNEQFF	TGTGCCAGCAGCCAGGGGTTTCGGTCTAGCCGAGCGTCAATGAATGAGCAGTTCTTC